Listed here are 5 T cell receptor beta chains from one sample, sequenced in a study of patients and donors after allogeneic stem cell transplantation. TCRdb reprocessed the RT-PCR reads via MiXCR and lists one record per CDR3 protein. The sample has approximately 20,000 distinct CDR3 sequences, 4.5% to 6% seen once. The sequencing input was blood, either unsorted or a sorted T cell fraction (not recorded which). These receptors came from a human donor who was either an allogeneic HSCT recipient or a stem cell or donor lymphocyte infusion donor (not recorded which). It is not recorded whose cells these are; they may come from a transplant donor.

This chain links TRBV12-5 with TRBJ2-4; D call uncertain. Germline V CDR1 and CDR2: LGHNT, FRNRAP. This CDR3 region has 14 residues. Trimming stripped 5 bases from V and 0 bases from J, with 8 bases between. In nucleotides, the CDR3 is TGTGCTAGTGGTCTCGTCCTAGCCAAAAACATTCAGTACTTC. Protein product: CASGLVLAKNIQYF.

This clonotype was detected many times. The chain has TRBV10-3 and TRBJ1-1, with D possibly matching TRBD1 (5 bases). V lost 2 bases and J 0 bases, leaving 13 bases between the germline ends. The CDR3 runs 16 residues. Germline V gives CDR1 ENHRY, CDR2 SYGVKD. The DNA of the CDR3 is TGTGCCATCAGTGAGCCCCCGACAGTGATGAACACTGAAGCTTTCTTT. It codes for CAISEPPTVMNTEAFF.

In this sample, this clonotype turned up a few times. CDR3 residues: CASSSRGLAGGWSGEQYF. The CDR3, as DNA: TGTGCCAGCAGCTCAAGGGGGTTAGCGGGAGGGTGGTCTGGCGAGCAGTACTTC. This chain joins TRBV11-1 and TRBJ2-7, with 11 bases matching TRBD2. Germline-derived CDR1 and CDR2 are SGHAT and FQDESV (reference sequence). With V trimmed by 4 bases and J by 6 bases, 17 bases remained unmatched. The CDR3 totals 18 residues.

This clonotype was seen many times. The chain joins TRBV27 to TRBJ2-2; TRBD2 aligns across 7 bases. V dropped 10 bases and J dropped 2; count of bases not matched to a gene: 10. Germline-derived CDR1 and CDR2 are MNHEY and SMNVEV (reference sequence). The CDR3 is 15 amino acids. CDR3 sequence (DNA): TGTGCCACCTCCCTTGGGAGGGCTAACACCGGGGAGCTGTTTTTT. This gives the protein CATSLGRANTGELFF.

This clonotype was recorded at least ten times. The chain carries TRBV21-1 and TRBJ1-2; the tabulated D call, TRBD1, remains unverified against the DNA. TRBV21-1 is a pseudogene segment. CDR3 length: 15 amino acids. The CDR3 bases are TGTGCCAGCAGCGCGACGACAGGGAGCCGCTGGGGCTACACCTTC. Protein sequence: CASSATTGSRWGYTF.